What follows describes a single T cell receptor beta chain. Antigen unknown. The table came from immunoSEQ multiplex PCR; TCRdb's copy has only in-frame clones and leaves some out. This table holds some 2.1 million clones, about 94% found once. The data were obtained in a study of shared clonotypes between healthy human individuals. Study results and caveats: An effect of sequencing depth on clonotype sharing among donors was expected.

Germline V lookup: CDR1 SEHNR, CDR2 FQNEAQ (reference sequence). With 5 bases removed from V and 0 bases from J, the gap between germline ends came to 14 bases. The CDR3 covers 15 residues. The naive CD8 population came from CD45RO-negative cells selected for CCR7, without terminally differentiated effector memory CD45RA+ cells. Donors were Caucasian adults residing in Nashville, Tennessee, USA. The genes are TRBV7-9 and TRBJ2-7; D might be TRBD2 (5 bases). The receptor's source is a man younger than 35 in good health. Some clones in this sample may be carry-over from other donors' samples. The sequenced sample consisted of naive CD8+ T cells from PBMCs. In DNA form, the CDR3 reads TGTGCCAGCAGCGAAGCTACCGGGAACTCCTACGAGCAGTACTTC. Translation: CASSEATGNSYEQYF.